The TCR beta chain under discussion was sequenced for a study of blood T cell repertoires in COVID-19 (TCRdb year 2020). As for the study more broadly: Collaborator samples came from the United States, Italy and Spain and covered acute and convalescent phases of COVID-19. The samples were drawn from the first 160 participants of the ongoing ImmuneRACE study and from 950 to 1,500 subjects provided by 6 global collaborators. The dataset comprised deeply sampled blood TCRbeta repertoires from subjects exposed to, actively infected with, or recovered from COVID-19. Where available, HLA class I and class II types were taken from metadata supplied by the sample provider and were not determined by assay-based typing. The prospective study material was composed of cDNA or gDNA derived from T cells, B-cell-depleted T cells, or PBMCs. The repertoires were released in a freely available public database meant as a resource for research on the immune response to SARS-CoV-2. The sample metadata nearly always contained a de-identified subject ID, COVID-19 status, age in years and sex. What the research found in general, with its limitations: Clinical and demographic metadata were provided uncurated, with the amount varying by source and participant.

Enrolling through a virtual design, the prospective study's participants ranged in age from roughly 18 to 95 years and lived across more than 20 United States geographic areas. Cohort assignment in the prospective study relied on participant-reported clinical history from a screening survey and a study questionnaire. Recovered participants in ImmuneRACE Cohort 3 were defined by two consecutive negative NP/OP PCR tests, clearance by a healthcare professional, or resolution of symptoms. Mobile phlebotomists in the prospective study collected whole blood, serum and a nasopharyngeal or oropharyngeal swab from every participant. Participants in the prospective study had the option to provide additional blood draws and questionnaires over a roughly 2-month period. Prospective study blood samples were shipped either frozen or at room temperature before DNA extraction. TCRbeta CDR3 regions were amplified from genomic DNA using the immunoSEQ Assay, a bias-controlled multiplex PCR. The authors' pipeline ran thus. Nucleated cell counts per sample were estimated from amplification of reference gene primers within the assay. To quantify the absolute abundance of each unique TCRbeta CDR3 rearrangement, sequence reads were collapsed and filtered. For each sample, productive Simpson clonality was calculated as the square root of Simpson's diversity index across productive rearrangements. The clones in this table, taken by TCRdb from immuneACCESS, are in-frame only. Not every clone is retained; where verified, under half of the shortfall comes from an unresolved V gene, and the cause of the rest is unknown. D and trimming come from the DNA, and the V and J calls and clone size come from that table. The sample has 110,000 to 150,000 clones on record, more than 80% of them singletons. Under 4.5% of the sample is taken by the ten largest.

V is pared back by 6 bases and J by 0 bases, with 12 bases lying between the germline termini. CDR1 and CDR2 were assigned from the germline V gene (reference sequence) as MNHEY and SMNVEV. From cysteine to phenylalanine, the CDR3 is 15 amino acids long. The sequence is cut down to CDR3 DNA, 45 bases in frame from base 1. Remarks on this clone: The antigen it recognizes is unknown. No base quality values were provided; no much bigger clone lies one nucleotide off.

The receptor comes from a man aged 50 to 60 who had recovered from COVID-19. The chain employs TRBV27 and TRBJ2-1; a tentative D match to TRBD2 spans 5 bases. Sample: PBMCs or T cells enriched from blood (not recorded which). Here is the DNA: TGTGCCAGCAGGGCCCCTCGGGGCTCCTACAATGAGCAGTTCTTC. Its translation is CASRAPRGSYNEQFF.